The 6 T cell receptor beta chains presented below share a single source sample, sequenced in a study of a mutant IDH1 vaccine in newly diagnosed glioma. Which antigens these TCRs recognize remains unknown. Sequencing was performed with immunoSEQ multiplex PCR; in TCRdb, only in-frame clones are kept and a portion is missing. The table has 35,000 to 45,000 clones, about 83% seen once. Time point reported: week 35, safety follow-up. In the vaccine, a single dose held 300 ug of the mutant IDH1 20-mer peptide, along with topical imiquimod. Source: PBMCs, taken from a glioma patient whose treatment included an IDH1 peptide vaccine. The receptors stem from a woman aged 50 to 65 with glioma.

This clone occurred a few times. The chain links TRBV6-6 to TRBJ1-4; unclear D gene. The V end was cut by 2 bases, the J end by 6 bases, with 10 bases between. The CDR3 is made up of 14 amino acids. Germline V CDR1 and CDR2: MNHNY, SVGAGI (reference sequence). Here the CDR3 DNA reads TGTGCCAGCAGTTACCGGCGGGAAGATGAAAAACTGTTTTTT. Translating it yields CASSYRREDEKLFF.

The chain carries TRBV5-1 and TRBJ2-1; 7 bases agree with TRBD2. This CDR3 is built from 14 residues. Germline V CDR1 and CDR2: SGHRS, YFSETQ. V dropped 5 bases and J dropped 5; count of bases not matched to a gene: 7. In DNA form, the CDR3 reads TGCGCCAGCAGGTCCCGTGGGGGGGACAATGAGCAGTTCTTC. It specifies CASRSRGGDNEQFF.

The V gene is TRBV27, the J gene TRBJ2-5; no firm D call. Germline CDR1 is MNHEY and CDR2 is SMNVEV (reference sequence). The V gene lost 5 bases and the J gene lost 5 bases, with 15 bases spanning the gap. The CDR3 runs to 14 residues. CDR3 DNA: TGTGCCAGCAGTCCCTACAAGCGATGGGAGACCCAGTACTTC. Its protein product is CASSPYKRWETQYF.

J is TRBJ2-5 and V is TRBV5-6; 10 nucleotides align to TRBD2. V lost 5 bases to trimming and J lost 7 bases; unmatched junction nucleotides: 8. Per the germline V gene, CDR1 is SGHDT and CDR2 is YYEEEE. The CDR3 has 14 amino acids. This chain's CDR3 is CASSQSGGAGTQYF. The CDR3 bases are TGTGCCAGCAGTCAAAGCGGGGGGGCCGGGACCCAGTACTTC.

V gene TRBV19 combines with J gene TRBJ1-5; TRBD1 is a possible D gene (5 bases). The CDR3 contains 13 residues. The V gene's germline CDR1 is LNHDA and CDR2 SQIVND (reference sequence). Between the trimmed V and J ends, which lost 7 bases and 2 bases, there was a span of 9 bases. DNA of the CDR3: TGTGCCAGTATCAGGGACGGCAATCAGCCCCAGCATTTT. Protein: CASIRDGNQPQHF.

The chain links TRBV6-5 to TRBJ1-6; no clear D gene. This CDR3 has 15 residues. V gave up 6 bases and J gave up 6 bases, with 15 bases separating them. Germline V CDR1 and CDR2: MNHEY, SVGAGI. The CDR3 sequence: CASSRDRYLNSPLHF. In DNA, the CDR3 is TGTGCCAGCAGCCGCGACCGTTATCTTAATTCACCCCTCCACTTT.